The 24 T cell receptor beta chains in this list originate from one sample, sequenced in a study of cytomegalovirus exposure and HLA in healthy donors. Primers for the PCR totalled 60 Vbeta and 13 Jbeta. Libraries were prepared by immunoSEQ multiplex PCR; TCRdb keeps only in-frame clonotypes and omits some of them. The sample contains about 240,000 clones, about 81% of which appear only once. Sequencing was carried out using PBMCs. Receptor source: a woman aged 60-70 years in good health and CMV-seropositive.

Comment on this clone: A junction boundary mismatches the germline segment, possibly from a read error. The J gene is TRBJ2-1, the V gene TRBV7-7; no clear D gene. The CDR3 length is 13 residues. Per the germline V gene, CDR1 is SSHAT and CDR2 is FNYEAQ (reference sequence). The CDR3 reads CASSSSRFNEQFF. CDR3 DNA: TGTGCTAGCAGCTCGTCTAGATTCAATGAGCAGTTCTTC. The full variable domain, rest sourced from reference TRBV7-7 and TRBJ2-1, is GAGVSQSPRYKVTKRGQDVTLRCDPISSHATLYWYQQALGQGPEFLTYFNYEAQPDKSGLPSDRFSAERPEGSISTLTIQRTEQRDSAMYRCASSSSRFNEQFFGPGTRLTVL.

V is TRBV28 and J is TRBJ1-6, with 7 bases identical to TRBD1. The CDR3 contains 18 residues. Germline CDR1 and CDR2: MDHEN and SYDVKM. The V and J ends lost 5 bases and 9 bases, in that order; junction bases with no gene match: 19. The CDR3 region is CASSPSPGQRLRISPLHF. The CDR3 DNA is TGTGCCAGCAGTCCGTCGCCGGGACAGCGCCTAAGGATTTCACCCCTCCACTTT.

On this clone itself: An end of the junction does not agree with germline; a read error may underlie this. The chain carries TRBV7-9 and TRBJ2-6, with D possibly matching TRBD2 (5 bases). Germline CDR1 reads SEHNR; CDR2 reads FQNEAQ (reference sequence). CDR3 length equals 18 residues. The CDR3 protein is CSSSPWRPSGAGANVLTF. In DNA form, the CDR3 reads TGTTCCAGCAGCCCATGGAGGCCCTCCGGAGCTGGGGCCAACGTCCTGACTTTC.

This chain joins TRBV7-9 and TRBJ2-1, with 16 bases lining up with TRBD2. The CDR3 runs 18 residues. Per germline, CDR1 SEHNR and CDR2 FQNEAQ (reference sequence). Germline trimming cut 5 bases from V and 12 bases from J; bases unmatched to any gene: 16. This CDR3 is CASSPENPGLAGGRGQFF. CDR3 bases: TGTGCCAGCAGCCCAGAGAATCCGGGACTAGCGGGAGGGAGGGGGCAGTTCTTC.

The chain employs TRBV10-3 and TRBJ1-5, with D hard to call. The CDR3 is 14 residues long. The V gene lost 2 bases and the J gene lost 5 bases, with 10 bases spanning the gap. CDR1 ENHRY and CDR2 SYGVKD come from the germline V gene. CDR3 DNA: TGTGCCATCAGTGAGGGACTCAACGATCAGCCCCAGCATTTT. As protein: CAISEGLNDQPQHF.

CDR3 region: CASSPGTGGYQPQHF. The CDR3 DNA reads as TGCGCCAGCAGCCCCGGGACAGGGGGTTATCAGCCCCAGCATTTT. V is TRBV5-1 and J is TRBJ1-5; 11 nucleotides agree with TRBD1. This CDR3 is 15 amino acids long. Germline trimming cut 4 bases from V and 5 bases from J; bases unmatched to any gene: 5. Germline assignment: CDR1 SGHRS and CDR2 YFSETQ.

V gene TRBV10-3 combines with J gene TRBJ2-2; 8 bases match TRBD2. The germline V gene encodes CDR1 ENHRY and CDR2 SYGVKD. Trimming cost V 6 bases and J 0 bases; bases outside gene matches: 3. The CDR3 is 15 amino acids. The CDR3 DNA follows: TGTGCCATCAGGCGGGGGGAGACGAACACCGGGGAGCTGTTTTTT. This sequence encodes CAIRRGETNTGELFF.

The chain couples TRBV7-6 to TRBJ2-7, with 10 bases matching TRBD2. The CDR3 spans 15 residues. V lost 0 bases and J lost 3; bases outside the gene matches: 2. CDR1 is SGHVS and CDR2 is FNYEAQ in the germline V gene. The CDR3 is CASSLASGRFYEQYF. CDR3 coding DNA: TGTGCCAGCAGCTTAGCTAGCGGGAGGTTCTACGAGCAGTACTTC.

The chain employs TRBV6-1 and TRBJ2-7, with 9 bases matching TRBD1. CDR1 is MNHNS and CDR2 is SASEGT in the germline V gene. V trimming: 1 base; J trimming: 3 bases; junction bases outside the gene matches: 10. The CDR3 runs 17 residues. CDR3 nucleotides: TGTGCCAGCAGTGAAGGTCTAGTGGGGACAGGGATCTACGAGCAGTACTTC. Its protein is CASSEGLVGTGIYEQYF.

This chain uses TRBV28 with TRBJ1-2; the match to TRBD1 covers 8 bases. Germline-derived CDR1 and CDR2 are MDHEN and SYDVKM. The CDR3 is made up of 14 amino acids. The junction had 12 bases not matched to a gene; V was cut back by 3 bases and J by 12 bases. CDR3 amino acids: CASSFTRQGNGHTF. In nucleotides, the CDR3 is TGTGCCAGCAGTTTCACTCGACAGGGGAACGGCCACACCTTC.

This clone was observed once. The chain employs TRBV14 and TRBJ2-7, with D possibly matching TRBD2 (5 bases). The ends were cut back, 1 base at V and 2 bases at J, with 9 bases in the middle. This CDR3 has 14 residues. Looked up from germline, CDR1 is SGHDN and CDR2 is FVKESK. The CDR3 protein is CASSQGAGTYEQYF. CDR3 DNA sequence: TGTGCCAGCAGCCAAGGGGCCGGGACCTACGAGCAGTACTTC.

This chain joins TRBV25-1 and TRBJ2-1; 12 nucleotides agree with TRBD2. The CDR3 is made up of 16 amino acids. Germline V lookup: CDR1 MGHDK, CDR2 SYGVNS. V shed 3 bases, J shed 8 bases, and the junction held 8 bases outside the gene matches. The CDR3 DNA follows: TGTGCCAGCAGTGACGTAGGGACTAGCGGGTCTTATGAGCAGTTCTTC. Its translation: CASSDVGTSGSYEQFF.

V and J are TRBV10-3 and TRBJ2-2; TRBD2 matches at 11 bases. This CDR3 contains 17 residues. The J segment lost 4 bases and the V segment lost 8 bases, leaving 12 bases of the junction unmatched. Germline V gene sequence: CDR1 ENHRY, CDR2 SYGVKD. The CDR3 DNA reads TGTGCCATCCAAGCCGGGCTAGCGGGAGGTAGCACCGGGGAGCTGTTTTTT. The encoded protein is CAIQAGLAGGSTGELFF.

V usage is TRBV5-1 and J usage is TRBJ2-2, with D possibly TRBD2 on 5 matching bases. The V gene lost 0 bases and the J gene lost 1 base, with 10 bases spanning the gap. The CDR3 sequence is 16 residues long. Per the germline V gene, CDR1 is SGHRS and CDR2 is YFSETQ. In DNA form, the CDR3 reads TGCGCCAGCAGCTTGGCTAGCTTGGGGAACACCGGGGAGCTGTTTTTT. Protein sequence: CASSLASLGNTGELFF.

For the CDR3, the DNA is TGCAGCGTTCGCGAGGGCTACGAGCAGTACTTC. Protein sequence: CSVREGYEQYF. The chain employs TRBV29-1 and TRBJ2-7; a weak D match, TRBD2 (5 bases). Germline CDR1 is SQVTM and CDR2 is ANQGSEA. V dropped 5 bases and J dropped 3 bases, with 8 bases sitting between them. This CDR3 is 11 amino acids long.

This clone was seen a few times. The genes are TRBV28 and TRBJ2-7; 9 positions match TRBD2. The CDR3 is 18 residues long. Germline CDR1 and CDR2: MDHEN and SYDVKM. J was trimmed by 7 bases and V by 5 bases; bases with no gene match: 21. The CDR3 region has the DNA TGTGCCAGCAGTAAAAGCGGAGGCCTAGCGGGACGTCTAGGGGAGCAGTACTTC. Protein sequence: CASSKSGGLAGRLGEQYF.

The gene calls are TRBV5-1 and TRBJ2-3; weak D call: TRBD2 (5 bases). The V end lost 0 bases, the J end lost 6 bases, and 11 bases lay between the germline ends. There are 14 residues in the CDR3. Germline CDR1 and CDR2: SGHRS and YFSETQ. This CDR3 is CASSLGRPGDTQYF. The CDR3 coding sequence is TGCGCCAGCAGCTTGGGGCGCCCGGGGGATACGCAGTATTTT.

The table lists this clone with a count of one. J is TRBJ2-7 and V is TRBV23-1; D perhaps matches TRBD2 (6 bases). TRBV23-1 carries the ORF label, with uncertain function. V was cut by 3 bases and J by 0 bases, with 15 bases left in between. This CDR3 comprises 16 residues. CDR3: CASSHLAGGNSYEQYF. CDR3 sequence (DNA): TGCGCCAGCAGTCACCTCGCTGGAGGGAACTCCTACGAGCAGTACTTC.

V usage is TRBV5-1 and J usage is TRBJ1-2; 7 nucleotides agree with TRBD1. V dropped 4 bases and J dropped 4; count of bases not matched to a gene: 10. Germline values: CDR1 SGHRS, CDR2 YFSETQ. This CDR3 region has 15 residues. In DNA form, the CDR3 reads TGCGCCAGCAGCCCCACAACAGGGGTTGGCTATGGCTACACCTTC. Encoded protein: CASSPTTGVGYGYTF.

This clone was counted once. The chain joins TRBV13 to TRBJ2-2; 8 nucleotides line up with TRBD1. The germline CDR1 and CDR2 sequences are PRHDT and FYEKMQ (reference sequence). V lost 1 base to trimming and J lost 3 bases; unmatched junction nucleotides: 4. CDR3 length equals 16 residues. CDR3 loop: CASSLDGTGDTGELFF. CDR3 sequence (DNA): TGTGCCAGCAGCTTAGACGGGACAGGAGACACCGGGGAGCTGTTTTTT.

The J gene is TRBJ2-5, the V gene TRBV27; 11 nucleotides align to TRBD2. The end of the DNA aligns better with TRBJ2-7, so the J call may be wrong. The CDR3 totals 14 residues. CDR1 and CDR2 from the germline V gene are MNHEY and SMNVEV (reference sequence). The chain's CDR3 is CASQLAGGKVEQYF. CDR3 DNA sequence: TGTGCCTCCCAATTAGCGGGAGGGAAGGTCGAGCAGTACTTC.

Comments on this clone: A junction end diverges from the germline sequence, so it may reflect a read error. V is TRBV6-1 and J is TRBJ2-7; possibly TRBD1 for D (5 bases). The V gene's germline CDR1 is MNHNS and CDR2 SASEGT. The CDR3 sequence is 14 residues long. CDR3 nucleotides: TGTGTCAGCAGTGTCGGCAGGGTGTCCTACGAGCAGTACTTC. It translates to CVSSVGRVSYEQYF.

This clone has only a few counts. This chain uses TRBV10-2 with TRBJ2-2; 11 bases fit TRBD2. In germline, CDR1 is WSHSY, CDR2 SAAADI. Trimming at V came to 8 bases and at J to 4 bases, leaving 3 bases not matched to a gene. The CDR3 is 14 residues long. The CDR3 here is CASLTSGSTGELFF. The CDR3 DNA reads TGCGCCAGCCTCACTAGCGGGAGCACCGGGGAGCTGTTTTTT.

This clone was seen more than once but under ten times. The chain recombines TRBV9 with TRBJ2-7, with D possibly TRBD1 on 6 matching bases. This CDR3 spans 15 amino acids. CDR1 and CDR2 (germline): SGDLS, YYNGEE. Trimming shortened V by 0 bases and J by 1 base, and 11 bases separated the two germline ends. The CDR3 DNA follows: TGTGCCAGCAGCGTAGGCAGGGGCCTATCCTACGAGCAGTACTTC. It specifies CASSVGRGLSYEQYF. Full variable domain (remainder filled in from reference TRBV9 and TRBJ2-7): DSGVTQTPKHLITATGQRVTLRCSPRSGDLSVYWYQQSLDQGLQFLIQYYNGEERAKGNILERFSAQQFPDLHSELNLSSLELGDSALYFCASSVGRGLSYEQYFGPGTRLTVT.